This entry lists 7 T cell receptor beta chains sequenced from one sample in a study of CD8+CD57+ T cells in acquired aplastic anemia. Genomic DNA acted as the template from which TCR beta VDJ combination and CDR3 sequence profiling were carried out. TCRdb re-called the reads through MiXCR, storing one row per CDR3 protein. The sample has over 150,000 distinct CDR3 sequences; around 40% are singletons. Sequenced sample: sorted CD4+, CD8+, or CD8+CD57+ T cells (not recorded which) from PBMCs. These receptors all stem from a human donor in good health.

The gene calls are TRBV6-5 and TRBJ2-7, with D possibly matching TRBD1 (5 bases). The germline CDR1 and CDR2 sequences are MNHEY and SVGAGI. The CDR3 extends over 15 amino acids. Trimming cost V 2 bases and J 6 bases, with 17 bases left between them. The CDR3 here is CASSYTRGHAREQYF. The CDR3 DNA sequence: TGTGCCAGCAGTTACACCCGTGGACACGCCCGCGAGCAGTACTTC.

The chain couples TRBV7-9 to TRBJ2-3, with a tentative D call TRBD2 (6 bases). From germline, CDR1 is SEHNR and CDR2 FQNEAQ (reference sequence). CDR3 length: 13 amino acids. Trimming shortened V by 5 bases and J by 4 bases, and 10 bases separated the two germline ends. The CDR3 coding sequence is TGTGCCAGCAGCGCCGGGACTTCAGATACGCAGTATTTT. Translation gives CASSAGTSDTQYF.

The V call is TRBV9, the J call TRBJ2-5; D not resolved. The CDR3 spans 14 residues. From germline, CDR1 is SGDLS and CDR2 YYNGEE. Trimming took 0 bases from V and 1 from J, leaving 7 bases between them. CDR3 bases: TGTGCCAGCAGCGTAGATGGTAGCCAAGAGACCCAGTACTTC. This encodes CASSVDGSQETQYF.

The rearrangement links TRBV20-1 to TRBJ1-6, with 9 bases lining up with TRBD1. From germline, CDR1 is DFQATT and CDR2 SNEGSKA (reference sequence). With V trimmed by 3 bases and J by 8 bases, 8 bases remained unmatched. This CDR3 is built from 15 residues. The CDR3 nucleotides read TGCAGTGCTAGCGATAGACAGGGGGGGTATTCACCCCTCCACTTT. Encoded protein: CSASDRQGGYSPLHF.

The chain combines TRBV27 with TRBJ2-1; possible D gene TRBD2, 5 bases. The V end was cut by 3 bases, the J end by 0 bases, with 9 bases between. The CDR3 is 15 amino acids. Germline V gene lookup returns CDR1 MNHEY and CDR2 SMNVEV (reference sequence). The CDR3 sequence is CASSFGLSSYNEQFF. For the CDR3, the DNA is TGTGCCAGCAGTTTCGGACTCAGCTCCTACAATGAGCAGTTCTTC.

The CDR3 spells CASSLAGQGAGETQYF. The DNA of the CDR3 is TGCGCCAGCAGCTTGGCAGGTCAGGGGGCGGGTGAGACCCAGTACTTC. V is TRBV5-1 and J is TRBJ2-5; TRBD1 agrees at 8 bases. The CDR3 length is 16 residues. V gave up 0 bases and J gave up 5 bases; unmatched junction bases: 9. Germline lookup yields CDR1 SGHRS and CDR2 YFSETQ.

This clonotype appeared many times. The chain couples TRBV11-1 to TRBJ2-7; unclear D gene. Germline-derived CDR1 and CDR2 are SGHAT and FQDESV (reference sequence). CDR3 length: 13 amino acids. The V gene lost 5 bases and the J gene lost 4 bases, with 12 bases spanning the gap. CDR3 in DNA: TGTGCCAGCAGCATGAACTTTCAATACGAGCAGTACTTC. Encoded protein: CASSMNFQYEQYF. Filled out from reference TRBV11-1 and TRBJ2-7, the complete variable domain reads EAEVAQSPRYKITEKSQAVAFWCDPISGHATLYWYRQILGQGPELLVQFQDESVVDDSQLPKDRFSAERLKGVDSTLKIQPAELGDSAMYLCASSMNFQYEQYFGPGTRLTVT.